These 28 T cell receptor beta chains were all obtained from the same sample, sequenced in a study of blood T cell repertoires in COVID-19. Produced via immunoSEQ multiplex PCR; TCRdb's table is partial and in-frame only. The table shows some 150,000 clones, with roughly four fifths occurring only once. The sample comprised peripheral blood. The source of these receptors is a woman aged 60-70 years with COVID-19, enrolled during active disease.

The chain is built from TRBV21-1 and TRBJ1-3; the table's D call, TRBD1, was not checked against the DNA. TRBV21-1 represents a pseudogene. The CDR3 spans 17 residues. For the CDR3, the DNA is TGTGCCAGCACCCCGGGTAGGGGCGACCTCTTTGGAAACACCATATATTTT. Its translation: CASTPGRGDLFGNTIYF.

The rearrangement joins TRBV7-8 to TRBJ2-5; D may be TRBD2 (5 bases). CDR1 SGHVS and CDR2 FQNEAQ come from the germline V gene. V lost 3 bases and J 0 bases, leaving 8 bases between the germline ends. This CDR3 is built from 14 residues. The CDR3 coding sequence is TGTGCCAGCAGCTTTTCTAGCTACCAAGAGACCCAGTACTTC. As protein: CASSFSSYQETQYF.

The rearrangement uses TRBV19 and TRBJ1-1; unclear D gene. The V end was cut by 5 bases, the J end by 0 bases, with 7 bases between. The CDR3 contains 13 residues. CDR1 is LNHDA, CDR2 SQIVND, per germline (reference sequence). The CDR3 sequence: CASSGVLNTEAFF. In nucleotides, the CDR3 is TGTGCCAGTAGTGGAGTCCTGAACACTGAAGCTTTCTTT.

The V and J genes are TRBV7-2 and TRBJ1-2; TRBD1 matches at 9 bases. The CDR3 contains 14 residues. Germline CDR1 SGHTA, CDR2 FQGNSA. Trimming took 2 bases from V and 8 from J; bases not matched to a gene: 6. The CDR3 region is CASSLKDRGLGYTF. As DNA, the CDR3 is TGTGCCAGCAGCTTAAAGGACAGGGGACTGGGCTACACCTTC.

CDR3 bases: TGTGCCAGCAGTCCCTCGGGACAAGGACTCTACGAGCAGTACTTC. Its protein is CASSPSGQGLYEQYF. The chain couples TRBV3-1 (or the pseudogene TRBV3-2) to TRBJ2-7; possible D gene TRBD1, 6 bases. V was cut by 6 bases and J by 3 bases, with 18 bases left in between. Germline V lookup: CDR1 LGHDT, CDR2 YNNKEL (reference sequence). The CDR3 sequence is 15 residues long.

V gene TRBV6-5 combines with J gene TRBJ1-6; TRBD1 matches at 11 bases. This CDR3 comprises 16 residues. In germline, CDR1 is MNHEY, CDR2 SVGAGI. V lost 2 bases, J lost 9 bases, and 6 bases stayed unmatched. CDR3 bases: TGTGCCAGCAGTTACCAGACCGGGACAGGGGGTTCACCCCTCCACTTT. Amino acid sequence: CASSYQTGTGGSPLHF.

CDR3 residues: CASSQSSGRSTYNEQFF. The CDR3 DNA reads as TGTGCCAGCTCACAGTCTAGCGGGAGGTCTACGTACAATGAGCAGTTCTTC. The genes are TRBV18 and TRBJ2-1; the match to TRBD2 covers 11 bases. The junction had 9 bases not matched to a gene; V was cut back by 4 bases and J by 4 bases. Germline V gene data show CDR1 as KGHSH and CDR2 as LQKENI. CDR3 length: 17 amino acids.

V gene TRBV6-5 combines with J gene TRBJ2-5; perhaps TRBD1 as D (6 bases). The germline gives CDR1 MNHEY, CDR2 SVGAGI. This CDR3 spans 14 amino acids. Between the trimmed V and J ends, which lost 7 bases and 1 base, there was a span of 13 bases. CDR3 nucleotides: TGTGCCAGCATTGCTCAGGGGCCCCAAGAGACCCAGTACTTC. Residues: CASIAQGPQETQYF.

The gene calls are TRBV2 and TRBJ1-5; D gene ambiguous. The length of the CDR3 is 14 residues. Trimming removed 5 bases at V and 1 base at J, with 9 bases between. Germline V gives CDR1 SNHLY, CDR2 FYNNEI. The CDR3 reads CASSKAVSNQPQHF. Here the CDR3 DNA reads TGTGCCAGCAGTAAGGCGGTCAGCAATCAGCCCCAGCATTTT.

The chain recombines TRBV12-3 or TRBV12-4 with TRBJ1-1; tentative D call: TRBD1 (5 bases). CDR3 size: 12 residues. Trimming left V 7 bases short and J 2 bases short, with 8 bases between. CDR3 in DNA: TGTGCCAGCACCCAGGGTAACACTGAAGCTTTCTTT. Residues: CASTQGNTEAFF.

The chain combines TRBV7-3 with TRBJ1-2; a weak D match, TRBD1 (6 bases). The V end was cut by 0 bases, the J end by 4 bases, with 18 bases between. Germline lookup yields CDR1 SGHTA and CDR2 FQGTGA. The CDR3 runs 17 residues. In DNA form, the CDR3 reads TGTGCCAGCAGCTTAACCCAGCTGACAGGATTGAGCTATGGCTACACCTTC. It is translated as CASSLTQLTGLSYGYTF.

The chain uses TRBV6-6 and TRBJ2-2; 8 bases match TRBD1. The CDR3 is 15 amino acids. Germline-derived CDR1 and CDR2 are MNHNY and SVGAGI (reference sequence). J lost 8 bases, V lost 6 bases, and 11 bases had no gene match. CDR3 DNA sequence: TGTGCCAGCAGGATACACGGACAGGGAGGTGGGGAGCTGTTTTTT. It encodes CASRIHGQGGGELFF.

The chain's CDR3 is CASSQDRFGELFF. Here the CDR3 DNA reads TGTGCCAGCAGCCAAGATCGGTTCGGGGAGCTGTTTTTT. The genes are TRBV3-1 (or the pseudogene TRBV3-2) and TRBJ2-2; D is uncertain. The germline CDR1 and CDR2 sequences are LGHDT and YNNKEL (reference sequence). Trimming took 0 bases from V and 7 from J, leaving 6 bases between them. The CDR3 is 13 amino acids.

The rearrangement links TRBV5-1 to TRBJ2-2, with 9 bases matching TRBD1. The J segment lost 5 bases and the V segment lost 0 bases, leaving 5 bases of the junction unmatched. The CDR3 length is 16 residues. Germline assignment: CDR1 SGHRS and CDR2 YFSETQ. The CDR3 region is CASSLAGTGRTGELFF. The DNA for the CDR3 is TGCGCCAGCAGCTTGGCCGGGACAGGGAGGACCGGGGAGCTGTTTTTT.

This sequence joins TRBV7-8 and TRBJ2-7, with 7 bases fitting TRBD1. The CDR3 runs to 14 residues. Germline trimming cut 4 bases from V and 6 bases from J; bases unmatched to any gene: 9. Germline CDR1 SGHVS, CDR2 FQNEAQ. CDR3 loop: CASSSKITGVEQYV. Written as DNA, the CDR3 is TGTGCCAGCAGCTCTAAAATTACAGGGGTCGAGCAGTACGTC.

This clone has just a few counts. The CDR3 region is CASSETLASGEQYF. The CDR3 DNA is TGCGCCAGCAGTGAGACCCTAGCCTCGGGCGAGCAGTACTTC. The chain uses TRBV10-1 and TRBJ2-7; D perhaps matches TRBD2 (5 bases). The CDR3 has 14 amino acids. The germline CDR1 and CDR2 sequences are WNHNN and SYGVQD (reference sequence). Trimming removed 2 bases from V and 6 bases from J, with 14 bases in between.

V usage is TRBV11-2 and J usage is TRBJ1-1; maybe TRBD1 (5 bases). V shed 2 bases and J shed 7 bases, with 17 bases lying between them. Germline V gives CDR1 SGHAT, CDR2 FQNNGV. CDR3 length equals 15 residues. CDR3 amino acids: CASSLITGRRIEAFF. The DNA for the CDR3 is TGTGCCAGCAGCTTAATCACAGGTCGAAGAATTGAAGCTTTCTTT.

This clone has only one observation. V usage is TRBV11-2 and J usage is TRBJ1-1, with 8 bases aligning to TRBD1. After removal of 6 bases from V and 4 bases from J, the junction contained 7 bases not matched to a gene. Per the germline V gene, CDR1 is SGHAT and CDR2 is FQNNGV. The CDR3 is made up of 14 amino acids. DNA of the CDR3: TGTGCCAGCAGTAAAAAAACAGGGGGCACTGAAGCTTTCTTT. It is translated as CASSKKTGGTEAFF.

The rearrangement uses TRBV19 and TRBJ1-2; D unclear. CDR1 and CDR2 (germline): LNHDA, SQIVND (reference sequence). The V gene lost 0 bases and the J gene lost 2 bases, with 10 bases spanning the gap. The CDR3 is 15 amino acids. CDR3: CASSIDRVRNYGYTF. As DNA, the CDR3 is TGTGCCAGTAGTATAGATCGAGTTCGGAACTATGGCTACACCTTC. The entire variable domain, with the rest obtained from reference TRBV19 and TRBJ1-2, is as follows: DGGITQSPKYLFRKEGQNVTLSCEQNLNHDAMYWYRQDPGQGLRLIYYSQIVNDFQKGDIAEGYSVSREKKESFPLTVTSAQKNPTAFYLCASSIDRVRNYGYTFGSGTRLTVV.

A word on this clone: The junction departs from the called germline gene at one end, perhaps through a read error. This rearrangement joins TRBV12-5 to TRBJ2-5; 7 nucleotides match TRBD2. The CDR3 contains 16 residues. Germline CDR1 and CDR2: LGHNT and FRNRAP. The DNA for the CDR3 is TGTGCTCGTGGTGTGGGGGTGTTCGCGGGGGAAGAGACCCAGTACTTC. This gives the protein CARGVGVFAGEETQYF.

The chain uses TRBV18 and TRBJ1-2; no firm D call. V lost 2 bases to trimming and J lost 2 bases, with 6 bases between them. The CDR3 has 13 amino acids. Germline CDR1 KGHSH, CDR2 LQKENI. In DNA form, the CDR3 reads TGTGCCAGCTCACCAGAACGGAACTATGGCTACACCTTC. This gives the protein CASSPERNYGYTF. Using reference TRBV18 and TRBJ1-2 for the parts outside the CDR3, the full variable domain is NAGVMQNPRHLVRRRGQEARLRCSPMKGHSHVYWYRQLPEEGLKFMVYLQKENIIDESGMPKERFSAEFPKEGPSILRIQQVVRGDSAAYFCASSPERNYGYTFGSGTRLTVV.

The chain couples TRBV9 to TRBJ2-1, with 10 bases that match TRBD2. CDR3 length: 15 amino acids. Germline loops: CDR1 SGDLS, CDR2 YYNGEE. Trimming took 1 base from V and 6 from J; bases not matched to a gene: 4. CDR3 in amino acids: CASSVWASGGNEQFF. In DNA form, the CDR3 reads TGTGCCAGCAGCGTATGGGCTAGCGGGGGCAATGAGCAGTTCTTC.

The chain combines TRBV14 with TRBJ2-5; D is possibly TRBD2 (5 bases). CDR1 and CDR2 from the germline V gene are SGHDN and FVKESK. This CDR3 has 12 amino acids. V lost 4 bases to trimming and J lost 10 bases, with 13 bases between them. The CDR3 spells CASSPEGVRQYF. DNA of the CDR3: TGTGCCAGCAGCCCAGAGGGCGTTCGCCAGTACTTC. The whole variable domain, remainder taken from reference TRBV14 and TRBJ2-5, is EAGVTQFPSHSVIEKGQTVTLRCDPISGHDNLYWYRRVMGKEIKFLLHFVKESKQDESGMPNNRFLAERTGGTYSTLKVQPAELEDSGVYFCASSPEGVRQYFGPGTRLLVL.

In its sample, this clone was seen a few times. The rearrangement uses TRBV10-3 and TRBJ1-3; D perhaps matches TRBD1 (5 bases). CDR3 length: 13 amino acids. Germline V CDR1 and CDR2: ENHRY, SYGVKD. Trimming stripped 8 bases from V and 2 bases from J, with 10 bases between. In DNA form, the CDR3 reads TGTGCCATCTGGGGGGGGACTGGAAACACCATATATTTT. It yields the protein CAIWGGTGNTIYF.

This chain's CDR3 is CASSAEVYEQYF. CDR3 bases: TGTGCCAGCAGCGCGGAAGTCTACGAGCAGTACTTC. The V call is TRBV5-6, the J call TRBJ2-7; D remains unclear. The CDR3 covers 12 residues. The germline CDR1 and CDR2 sequences are SGHDT and YYEEEE. The V end was cut by 4 bases, the J end by 3 bases, with 8 bases between.

The J gene is TRBJ2-3, the V gene TRBV7-3; D remains ambiguous. Germline CDR1 SGHTA, CDR2 FQGTGA. The CDR3 covers 13 residues. V lost 8 bases to trimming and J lost 0 bases, with 9 bases between them. As DNA, the CDR3 is TGTGCCAGCGGCACCTTGAGCACAGATACGCAGTATTTT. It yields the protein CASGTLSTDTQYF.

The V gene is TRBV10-1, the J gene TRBJ2-1, with D unclear. Germline V gene lookup returns CDR1 WNHNN and CDR2 SYGVQD (reference sequence). CDR3 length equals 14 residues. Trimming pared 3 bases from V and 8 bases from J, leaving 14 bases between. The CDR3 region has the DNA TGCGCCAGCAGTGATGGTACCCGCGATTATGAGCAGTTCTTC. This translates into CASSDGTRDYEQFF.

The CDR3 coding sequence is TGTGCCAGCAGCCCCACAGAGTACTATGGCTACACCTTC. Translated: CASSPTEYYGYTF. This sequence joins TRBV28 and TRBJ1-2; D is uncertain. The CDR3 extends over 13 amino acids. Germline assignment: CDR1 MDHEN and CDR2 SYDVKM. V gave up 6 bases and J gave up 3 bases, with 11 bases separating them.